What follows are 21 T cell receptor beta chains derived from one specimen sequenced in a study of T cells in Graves' hyperthyroidism and ophthalmopathy. The source material, RNA transcripts, was used to amplify TCR beta CDR3 regions. During a first-round RT-PCR of the TCR CDR3, the HTBI primer set was used. TCRdb independently ran MiXCR on the multiplex PCR reads; one entry per CDR3 protein. The table records 300,000 to 500,000 distinct CDR3 sequences, 14% to 15% of them present only once. Material for sequencing was blood. These receptors were collected from a woman aged 25 to 39 with Graves' hyperthyroidism.

This clonotype occurred a few times. The J gene is TRBJ2-1, the V gene TRBV18, with D tentatively TRBD1 (6 bases). The CDR3 sequence is 15 residues long. Per germline, CDR1 KGHSH and CDR2 LQKENI. The V gene lost 3 bases and the J gene lost 1 base, with 10 bases spanning the gap. CDR3 nucleotides: TGTGCCAGCTCACCTCACAGGGTATCCTACAATGAGCAGTTCTTC. Translating it yields CASSPHRVSYNEQFF.

This chain links TRBV29-1 with TRBJ2-7; D remains unclear. Trimming took off 3 bases at V and 0 bases at J, with 9 bases between the two ends. This CDR3 region has 13 residues. Germline V gives CDR1 SQVTM, CDR2 ANQGSEA. CDR3 DNA sequence: TGCAGCGTTGATAGGTTTAGCTCCTACGAGCAGTACTTC. Translated, it gives CSVDRFSSYEQYF.

This clonotype was seen ten or more times. The V and J genes are TRBV6-1 and TRBJ2-3, with D unclear. Germline V gene data show CDR1 as MNHNS and CDR2 as SASEGT. There are 12 residues in the CDR3. V lost 2 bases and J lost 8, with 8 bases in between. DNA of the CDR3: TGTGCCAGCAGTGAACCGGTAGCTACGCAGTATTTT. Translation: CASSEPVATQYF.

This clonotype turned up a few times. The J gene is TRBJ2-2, the V gene TRBV3-1; possible D gene TRBD2, 5 bases. CDR1 LGHDT and CDR2 YNNKEL come from the germline V gene (reference sequence). CDR3 length equals 14 residues. Trimming removed 5 bases from V and 5 bases from J, with 12 bases in between. In DNA form, the CDR3 reads TGTGCCAGCAGCTATAGGACGGGGACCGGGGAGCTGTTTTTT. Residues: CASSYRTGTGELFF.

Turning to this clonotype: The junction departs from germline at one end; a sequencing error may be responsible. The chain couples TRBV6-5 to TRBJ2-7, with 9 bases fitting TRBD2. The CDR3 is 13 residues long. Germline lookup yields CDR1 MNHEY and CDR2 SVGAGI. The CDR3 nucleotides read TGTGCCGGCAGTTTAAGCGGGGGGTCCGAGCAGTACTTC. Amino acid sequence: CAGSLSGGSEQYF.

This clonotype showed up many times. The chain links TRBV28 to TRBJ2-7; D tentatively fits TRBD1 or TRBD2 (6 bases each). The V gene lost 7 bases and the J gene lost 0 bases, with 13 bases spanning the gap. CDR3 length equals 14 residues. Looked up from germline, CDR1 is MDHEN and CDR2 is SYDVKM. DNA for the CDR3: TGTGCCAGCAAGTTGGGGGGCGTCTCCTACGAGCAGTACTTC. Encoded protein: CASKLGGVSYEQYF.

This clonotype has a handful of counts. J is TRBJ1-5 and V is TRBV6-6; 7 positions agree with TRBD1. The junction had 14 bases not matched to a gene; V was cut back by 0 bases and J by 9 bases. Looked up from germline, CDR1 is MNHNY and CDR2 is SVGAGI (reference sequence). This CDR3 has 17 residues. For the CDR3, the DNA is TGTGCCAGCAGTTACTCAGGGAGACAGGGCTTTTTTTCGCCCCAGCATTTT. It is translated as CASSYSGRQGFFSPQHF.

This clonotype was counted a few times. The rearrangement links TRBV6-5 to TRBJ2-4, with D uncertain. The CDR3 covers 15 residues. Trimming removed 0 bases at V and 3 bases at J, with 9 bases between. Germline values: CDR1 MNHEY, CDR2 SVGAGI. CDR3 nucleotides: TGTGCCAGCAGTTACTCGCAGGTTGGCAAAAACATTCAGTACTTC. It specifies CASSYSQVGKNIQYF.

This clonotype was recorded a few times. The gene calls are TRBV20-1 and TRBJ2-5; no firm D call. Looked up from germline, CDR1 is DFQATT and CDR2 is SNEGSKA (reference sequence). V gave up 0 bases and J gave up 3 bases, with 11 bases separating them. CDR3 size: 14 residues. DNA of the CDR3: TGCAGTGCTAGAGACCCTAGGGCCAAAGAGACCCAGTACTTC. Its protein product is CSARDPRAKETQYF.

The V call is TRBV3-1, the J call TRBJ2-4, with 11 bases fitting TRBD2. Germline values: CDR1 LGHDT, CDR2 YNNKEL (reference sequence). The CDR3 sequence is 17 residues long. Trimming at V came to 1 base and at J to 7 bases, leaving 9 bases not matched to a gene. The CDR3, as DNA: TGTGCCAGCAGCCAAGGAGGAGCTAGCGGGAGGCTGAACATTCAGTACTTC. Protein product: CASSQGGASGRLNIQYF. The complete variable domain, with remaining parts taken from reference TRBV3-1 and TRBJ2-4, reads DTAVSQTPKYLVTQMGNDKSIKCEQNLGHDTMYWYKQDSKKFLKIMFSYNNKELIINETVPNRFSPKSPDKAHLNLHINSLELGDSAVYFCASSQGGASGRLNIQYFGAGTRLSVL.

The V gene is TRBV4-1, the J gene TRBJ2-7, with 8 bases lining up with TRBD2. Per the germline V gene, CDR1 is MGHRA and CDR2 is YSYEKL. CDR3 length: 15 amino acids. V was clipped by 2 bases and J by 1 base; unmatched bases: 4. The CDR3 coding sequence is TGCGCCAGCAGCCAATTGCTAGCGGGTTCCTACGAGCAGTACTTC. Amino acids: CASSQLLAGSYEQYF.

The chain links TRBV4-1 to TRBJ2-5; 9 bases agree with TRBD2. Germline lookup yields CDR1 MGHRA and CDR2 YSYEKL. V gave up 1 base and J gave up 4 bases; unmatched junction bases: 7. The CDR3 spans 16 residues. CDR3 in DNA: TGCGCCAGCAGCCAAGGGGTAGCGGGAGCGGTAGAGACCCAGTACTTC. Its protein is CASSQGVAGAVETQYF.

The V gene is TRBV11-1, the J gene TRBJ1-2; possible D gene TRBD1, 5 bases. CDR3 length equals 13 residues. V was pared by 2 bases and J by 8 bases, with 12 bases between. Germline CDR1 is SGHAT and CDR2 is FQDESV (reference sequence). The CDR3 DNA follows: TGTGCCAGCAGCTTAAGCCCAGGGAACGGCTACACCTTC. This gives the protein CASSLSPGNGYTF. The full variable domain, rest sourced from reference TRBV11-1 and TRBJ1-2, is EAEVAQSPRYKITEKSQAVAFWCDPISGHATLYWYRQILGQGPELLVQFQDESVVDDSQLPKDRFSAERLKGVDSTLKIQPAELGDSAMYLCASSLSPGNGYTFGSGTRLTVV.

This clonotype was seen repeatedly, ten times or more. The V and J genes are TRBV5-1 and TRBJ1-5; TRBD1 is a possible D gene (5 bases). The CDR3 covers 15 residues. Per germline, CDR1 SGHRS and CDR2 YFSETQ. V lost 0 bases to trimming and J lost 3 bases, with 10 bases between them. The CDR3 coding sequence is TGCGCCAGCAGCTTGGACTGGGACCCCAATCAGCCCCAGCATTTT. It encodes CASSLDWDPNQPQHF.

J is TRBJ1-6 and V is TRBV28; 7 bases agree with TRBD1. Germline trimming cut 11 bases from V and 4 bases from J; bases unmatched to any gene: 14. This CDR3 has 16 amino acids. Looked up from germline, CDR1 is MDHEN and CDR2 is SYDVKM. The CDR3 loop is CASVLGDRGYNSPLHF. The CDR3 DNA is TGTGCCTCCGTGCTTGGGGACAGAGGTTATAATTCACCCCTCCACTTT.

The V call is TRBV10-2, the J call TRBJ2-1; TRBD2 matches at 7 bases. Looked up from germline, CDR1 is WSHSY and CDR2 is SAAADI. The V segment lost 7 bases and the J segment 0 bases; nucleotides outside the gene matches: 9. This CDR3 is 16 amino acids long. The CDR3, as DNA: TGCGCCAGCACCACTAGCGTCCTAAGCTCCTACAATGAGCAGTTCTTC. Residues: CASTTSVLSSYNEQFF.

This clonotype was picked up a small number of times. The V gene is TRBV12-3 or TRBV12-4, the J gene TRBJ1-5; tentative D call: TRBD1 (5 bases). The CDR3 spans 15 residues. Between the trimmed V and J ends, which lost 5 bases and 2 bases, there was a span of 13 bases. CDR3 residues: CASSGGVSGNQPQHF. The CDR3 DNA is TGTGCCAGCAGTGGGGGGGTGTCGGGCAATCAGCCCCAGCATTTT.

This clonotype was picked up many times. The chain is built from TRBV28 and TRBJ2-7, with TRBD2 matching 9 bases. The CDR3 has 16 amino acids. Germline CDR1 is MDHEN and CDR2 is SYDVKM. J gave up 0 bases and V 3 bases, and 6 bases lay outside the gene matches. CDR3 protein: CASSLSSGGLSYEQYF. As DNA, the CDR3 is TGTGCCAGCAGTTTGAGTAGCGGGGGCCTCTCCTACGAGCAGTACTTC.

The chain couples TRBV5-1 to TRBJ2-1, with D possibly being TRBD2 (5 bases). The CDR3 is made up of 15 amino acids. CDR1 SGHRS and CDR2 YFSETQ come from the germline V gene. V shed 4 bases and J shed 7 bases, with 18 bases lying between them. The CDR3 region has the DNA TGCGCCAGCAGCGAGTTTAAAACTAGTCAGAATGAGCAGTTCTTC. It codes for CASSEFKTSQNEQFF.

Turning to this clonotype: A much larger clone sits a single nucleotide away, making a read error possible. The CDR3 region is CASSLVGGHTEAFF. As DNA, the CDR3 is TGCGCCAGCAGCTTGGTAGGGGGCCACACTGAAGCTTTCTTT. This rearrangement joins TRBV5-1 to TRBJ1-1, with 7 bases aligning to TRBD1. V was pared by 0 bases and J by 3 bases, with 2 bases of the junction left unmatched. This CDR3 region has 14 residues. Germline V gene data show CDR1 as SGHRS and CDR2 as YFSETQ.

This chain links TRBV28 with TRBJ1-5, with D unresolved. The V and J ends lost 6 bases and 7 bases respectively, with 10 bases between them. Per the germline V gene, CDR1 is MDHEN and CDR2 is SYDVKM. This CDR3 spans 12 amino acids. Here the CDR3 reads CASSPHLQPQHF. CDR3 coding DNA: TGTGCCAGCAGCCCCCATTTACAGCCCCAGCATTTT.